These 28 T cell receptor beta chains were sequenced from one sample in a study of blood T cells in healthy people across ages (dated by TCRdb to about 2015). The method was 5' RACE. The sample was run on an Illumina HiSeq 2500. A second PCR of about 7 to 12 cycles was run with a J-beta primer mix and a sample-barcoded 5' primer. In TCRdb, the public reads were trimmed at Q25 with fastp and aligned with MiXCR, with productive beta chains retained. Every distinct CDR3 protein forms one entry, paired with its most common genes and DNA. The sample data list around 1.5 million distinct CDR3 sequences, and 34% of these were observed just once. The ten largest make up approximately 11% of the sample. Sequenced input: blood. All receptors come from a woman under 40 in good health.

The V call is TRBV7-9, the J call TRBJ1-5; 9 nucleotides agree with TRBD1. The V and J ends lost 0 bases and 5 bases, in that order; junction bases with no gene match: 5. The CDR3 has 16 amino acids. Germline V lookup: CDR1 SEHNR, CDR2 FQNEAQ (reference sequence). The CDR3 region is CASSLAVTGGDQPQHF. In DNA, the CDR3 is TGTGCCAGCAGCTTAGCAGTTACAGGGGGCGATCAGCCCCAGCATTTT.

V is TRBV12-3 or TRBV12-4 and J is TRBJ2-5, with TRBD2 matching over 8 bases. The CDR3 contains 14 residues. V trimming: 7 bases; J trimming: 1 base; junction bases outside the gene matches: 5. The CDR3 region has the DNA TGTGCCAGCAACCTAGCGGGTACCCAAGAGACCCAGTACTTC. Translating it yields CASNLAGTQETQYF.

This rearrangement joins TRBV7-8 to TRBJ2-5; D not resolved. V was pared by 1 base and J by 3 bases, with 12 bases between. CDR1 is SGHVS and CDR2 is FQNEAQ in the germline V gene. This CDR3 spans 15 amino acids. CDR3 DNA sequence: TGTGCCAGCAGCTTAGAAGGGTCCCCCGAAGAGACCCAGTACTTC. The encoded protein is CASSLEGSPEETQYF.

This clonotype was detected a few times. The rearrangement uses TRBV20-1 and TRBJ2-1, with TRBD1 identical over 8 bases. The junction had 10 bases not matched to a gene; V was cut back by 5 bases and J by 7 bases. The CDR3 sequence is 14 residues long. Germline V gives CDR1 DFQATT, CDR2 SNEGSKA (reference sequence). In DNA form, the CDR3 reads TGCAGTGCTCCATCGGACAGGGTTGTGAATGAGCAGTTCTTC. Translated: CSAPSDRVVNEQFF.

The CDR3 coding sequence is TGTGCCAGCAGCTCACTGCGGACGGACAGGAGCGGAGATACGCAGTATTTT. Its translation: CASSSLRTDRSGDTQYF. V gene TRBV5-6 combines with J gene TRBJ2-3; 7 bases are shared with TRBD1. Trimming removed 3 bases from V and 5 bases from J; junction bases left unmatched: 15. Looked up from germline, CDR1 is SGHDT and CDR2 is YYEEEE. The CDR3 length is 17 residues.

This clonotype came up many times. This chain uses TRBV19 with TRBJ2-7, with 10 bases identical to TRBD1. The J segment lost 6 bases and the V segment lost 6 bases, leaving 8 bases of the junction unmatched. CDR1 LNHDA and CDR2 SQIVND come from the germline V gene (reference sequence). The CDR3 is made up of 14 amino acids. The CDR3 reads CASRADRGRVEQYF. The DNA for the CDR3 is TGTGCCAGTAGAGCCGACAGGGGGCGAGTCGAGCAGTACTTC.

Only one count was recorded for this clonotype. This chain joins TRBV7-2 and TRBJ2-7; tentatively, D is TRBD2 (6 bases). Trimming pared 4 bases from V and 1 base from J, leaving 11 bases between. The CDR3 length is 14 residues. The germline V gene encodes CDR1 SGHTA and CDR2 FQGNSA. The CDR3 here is CASSSGRYSYEQYF. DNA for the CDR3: TGTGCCAGCAGCTCAGGGAGGTATTCCTACGAGCAGTACTTC. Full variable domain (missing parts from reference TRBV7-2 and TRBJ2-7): GAGVSQSPSNKVTEKGKDVELRCDPISGHTALYWYRQSLGQGLEFLIYFQGNSAPDKSGLPSDRFSAERTGGSVSTLTIQRTQQEDSAVYLCASSSGRYSYEQYFGPGTRLTVT.

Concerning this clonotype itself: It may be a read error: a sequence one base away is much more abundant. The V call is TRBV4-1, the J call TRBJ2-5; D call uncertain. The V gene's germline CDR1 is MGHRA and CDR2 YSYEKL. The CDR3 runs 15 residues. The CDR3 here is CAGSQEVGLQETQYF. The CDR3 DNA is TGCGCCGGCAGCCAAGAAGTAGGTCTCCAAGAGACCCAGTACTTC.

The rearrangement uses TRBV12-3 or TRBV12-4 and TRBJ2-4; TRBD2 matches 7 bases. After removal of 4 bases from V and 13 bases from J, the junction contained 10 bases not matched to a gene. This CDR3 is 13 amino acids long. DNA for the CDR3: TGTGCCAGCAGTTCAAGGGGCGTGCGGGAGCAGTACTTC. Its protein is CASSSRGVREQYF.

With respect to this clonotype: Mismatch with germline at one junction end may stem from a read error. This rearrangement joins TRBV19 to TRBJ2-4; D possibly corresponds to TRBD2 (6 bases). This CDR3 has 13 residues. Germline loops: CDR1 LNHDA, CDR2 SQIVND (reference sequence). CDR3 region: CAGSAGTQNIQYF. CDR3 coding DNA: TGTGCCGGTAGCGCAGGGACTCAAAACATTCAGTACTTC.

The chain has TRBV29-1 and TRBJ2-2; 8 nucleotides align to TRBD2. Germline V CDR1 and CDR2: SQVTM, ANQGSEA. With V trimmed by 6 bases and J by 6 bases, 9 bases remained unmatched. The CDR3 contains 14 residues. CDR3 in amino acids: CSVAGTSRAGELFF. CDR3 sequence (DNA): TGCAGCGTGGCCGGGACTAGTCGTGCCGGGGAGCTGTTTTTT.

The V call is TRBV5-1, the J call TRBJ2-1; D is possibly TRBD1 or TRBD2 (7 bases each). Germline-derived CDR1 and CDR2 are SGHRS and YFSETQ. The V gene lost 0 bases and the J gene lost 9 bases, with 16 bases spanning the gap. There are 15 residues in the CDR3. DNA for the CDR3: TGCGCCAGCAGCTTGGACAGGGGAGGGATCAGTGAGCAGTTCTTC. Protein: CASSLDRGGISEQFF.

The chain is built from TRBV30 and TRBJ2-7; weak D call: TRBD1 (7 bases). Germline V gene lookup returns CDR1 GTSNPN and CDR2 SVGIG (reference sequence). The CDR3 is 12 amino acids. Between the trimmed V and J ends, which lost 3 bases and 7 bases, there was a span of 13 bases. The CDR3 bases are TGTGCCTGGAGGGAGGGGGCAGGAGAGCAGTACTTC. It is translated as CAWREGAGEQYF.

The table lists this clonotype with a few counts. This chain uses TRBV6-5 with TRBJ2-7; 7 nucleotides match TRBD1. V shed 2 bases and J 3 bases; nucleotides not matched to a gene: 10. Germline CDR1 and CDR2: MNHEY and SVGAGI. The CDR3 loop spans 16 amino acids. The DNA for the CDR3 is TGTGCCAGCAGTTACAAAGCCCCGGGACAGTTCTACGAGCAGTACTTC. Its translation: CASSYKAPGQFYEQYF.

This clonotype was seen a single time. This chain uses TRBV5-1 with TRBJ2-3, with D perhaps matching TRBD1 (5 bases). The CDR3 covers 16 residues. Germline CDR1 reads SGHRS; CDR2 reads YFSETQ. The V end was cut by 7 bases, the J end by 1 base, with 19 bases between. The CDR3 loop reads CASSTGANLRTDTQYF. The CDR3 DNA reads TGCGCCAGCTCCACAGGAGCTAACCTTCGCACAGATACGCAGTATTTT.

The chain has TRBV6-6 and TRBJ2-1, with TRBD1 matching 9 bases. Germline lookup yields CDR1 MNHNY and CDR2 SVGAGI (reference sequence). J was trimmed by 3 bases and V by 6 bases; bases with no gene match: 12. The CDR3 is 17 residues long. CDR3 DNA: TGTGCCAGCAGAGGAAGGGACCCGGGACAGGGCTACAATGAGCAGTTCTTC. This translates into CASRGRDPGQGYNEQFF.

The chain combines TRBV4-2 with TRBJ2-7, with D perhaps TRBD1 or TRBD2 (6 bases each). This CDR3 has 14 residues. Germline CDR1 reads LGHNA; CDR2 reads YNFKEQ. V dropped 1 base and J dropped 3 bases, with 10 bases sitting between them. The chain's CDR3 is CASSQGGGNYEQYF. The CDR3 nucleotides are TGTGCCAGCAGCCAAGGAGGGGGGAACTACGAGCAGTACTTC.

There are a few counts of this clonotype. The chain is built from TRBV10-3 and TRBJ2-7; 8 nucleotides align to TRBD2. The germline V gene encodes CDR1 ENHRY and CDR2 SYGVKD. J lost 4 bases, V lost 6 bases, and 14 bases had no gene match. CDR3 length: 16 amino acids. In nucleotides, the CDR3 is TGTGCCATCAGCCCCCCGGGGGGGCGGCCCCGGTACGAGCAGTACTTC. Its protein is CAISPPGGRPRYEQYF.

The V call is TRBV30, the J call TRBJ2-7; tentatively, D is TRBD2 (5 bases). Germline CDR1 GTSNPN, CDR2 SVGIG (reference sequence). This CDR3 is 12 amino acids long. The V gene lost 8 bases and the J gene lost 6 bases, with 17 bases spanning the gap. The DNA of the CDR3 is TGTGCCGCCGTGGGGTTTGGAGGCGAGCAGTACTTC. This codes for CAAVGFGGEQYF. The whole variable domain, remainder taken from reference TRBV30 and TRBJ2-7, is SQTIHQWPATLVQPVGSPLSLECTVEGTSNPNLYWYRQAAGRGLQLLFYSVGIGQISSEVPQNLSASRPQDRQFILSSKKLLLSDSGFYLCAAVGFGGEQYFGPGTRLTVT.

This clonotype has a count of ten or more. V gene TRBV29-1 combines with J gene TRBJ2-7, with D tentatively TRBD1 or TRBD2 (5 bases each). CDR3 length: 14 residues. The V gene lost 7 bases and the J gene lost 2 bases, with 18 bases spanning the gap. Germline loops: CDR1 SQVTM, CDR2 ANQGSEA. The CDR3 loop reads CSAAPGQGPYEQYF. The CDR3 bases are TGCAGCGCCGCGCCGGGGCAGGGCCCCTACGAGCAGTACTTC.

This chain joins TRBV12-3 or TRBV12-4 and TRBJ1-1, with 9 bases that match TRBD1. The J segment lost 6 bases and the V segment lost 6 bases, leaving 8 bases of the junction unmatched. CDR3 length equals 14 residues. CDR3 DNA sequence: TGTGCCAGCAGAGACTCGACAGGGGGTCCTGAAGCTTTCTTT. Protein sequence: CASRDSTGGPEAFF.

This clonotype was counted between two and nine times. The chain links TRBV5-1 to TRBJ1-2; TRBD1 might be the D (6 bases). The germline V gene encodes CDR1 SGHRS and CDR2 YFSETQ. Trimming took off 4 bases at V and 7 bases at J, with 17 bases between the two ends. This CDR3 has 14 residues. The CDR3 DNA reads TGCGCCAGCAGCCCTGACGCAGGGGAGAGTGGCTACACCTTC. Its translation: CASSPDAGESGYTF.

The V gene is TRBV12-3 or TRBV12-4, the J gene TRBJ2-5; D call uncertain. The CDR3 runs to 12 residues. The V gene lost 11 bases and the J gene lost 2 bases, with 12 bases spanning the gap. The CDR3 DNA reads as TGTGCCGGCACCAACCAACAAGAGACCCAGTACTTC. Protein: CAGTNQQETQYF.

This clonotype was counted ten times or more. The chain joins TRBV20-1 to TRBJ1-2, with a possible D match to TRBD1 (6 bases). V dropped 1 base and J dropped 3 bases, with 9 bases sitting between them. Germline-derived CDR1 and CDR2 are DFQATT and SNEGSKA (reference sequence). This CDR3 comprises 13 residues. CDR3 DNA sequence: TGCAGTGCTAGAGTGCCAGGGGACTATGGCTACACCTTC. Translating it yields CSARVPGDYGYTF.

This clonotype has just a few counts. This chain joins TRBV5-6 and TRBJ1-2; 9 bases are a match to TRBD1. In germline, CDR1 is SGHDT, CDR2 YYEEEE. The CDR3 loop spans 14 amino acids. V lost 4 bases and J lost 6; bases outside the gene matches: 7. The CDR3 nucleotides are TGTGCCAGCAGCCTGTGGACAGGGGACCATGGCTACACCTTC. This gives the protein CASSLWTGDHGYTF.

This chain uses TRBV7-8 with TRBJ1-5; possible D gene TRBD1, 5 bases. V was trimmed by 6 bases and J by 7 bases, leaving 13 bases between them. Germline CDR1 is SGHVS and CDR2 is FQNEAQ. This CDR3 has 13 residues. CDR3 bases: TGTGCCAGCAGAGGGGTGGGGGGGCAGCCCCAGCATTTT. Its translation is CASRGVGGQPQHF.

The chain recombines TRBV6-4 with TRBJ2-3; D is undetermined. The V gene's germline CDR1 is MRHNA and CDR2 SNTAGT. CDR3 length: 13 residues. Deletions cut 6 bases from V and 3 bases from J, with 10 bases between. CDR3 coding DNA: TGTGCCAGCAGCGCCCGGGTAACAGATACGCAGTATTTT. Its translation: CASSARVTDTQYF.

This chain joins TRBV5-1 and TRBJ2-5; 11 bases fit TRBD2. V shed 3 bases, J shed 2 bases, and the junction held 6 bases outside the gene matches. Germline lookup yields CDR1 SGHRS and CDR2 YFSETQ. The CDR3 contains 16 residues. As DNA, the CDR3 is TGCGCCAGCAGCTCTGGGGCTAGCGGGGGGCAAGAGACCCAGTACTTC. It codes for CASSSGASGGQETQYF.